This entry is about one T cell receptor beta chain. Its antigen is undetermined. With no exception, relapse followed autologous stem cell transplantation in all patients, and brentuximab vedotin exposure varied. The method was immunoSEQ multiplex PCR; TCRdb's version includes in-frame clones alone and lacks a portion of them. The sample includes more than 35,000 clones, 88% of them seen just once. The data were taken from a study of PD-1 blockade in classical Hodgkin lymphoma. Whole-study findings and limits: The study found complete responders had baseline diversity similar to newly diagnosed patients. By C4D1, CD4+ diversity increased significantly, especially in complete responders. In newly diagnosed patients, baseline TCR diversity was reportedly below that of healthy donors.

This receptor was taken from a human donor with classical Hodgkin lymphoma. Sequencing was performed on peripheral blood mononuclear cells (PBMCs), taken before the second cycle of nivolumab.

In DNA form, the CDR3 reads TGTGCCAGCAGTTATTCCGGACCGGGGAGAGCTTTCTTT. Amino acids: CASSYSGPGRAFF. This chain connects TRBV6-1 to TRBJ1-1; D not certain. Trimming cost V 5 bases and J 10 bases, with 17 bases left between them. The CDR3 extends over 13 amino acids. Germline V gives CDR1 MNHNS, CDR2 SASEGT.